A selection of T cell receptor beta chains follows, all from one sample in a study of shared clonotypes between healthy human individuals. Only in-frame clones appear in the TCRdb table, and some are missing; sequencing was by immunoSEQ multiplex PCR. The profile shows about 680,000 clones, approximately 79% of them singletons. Sequenced: memory CD4+ T cells sorted from blood. These TCRs come from a woman aged 25 to 39 in good health. CDR3s include the opening cysteine and the closing phenylalanine or tryptophan. The D gene is left open where the match is weak. A clone size is listed for some rows: how often the clone was seen (once, few, many), or a class if it is expanded.

J gene,V gene,clone size,D gene,CDR3 DNA,CDR3 protein
TRBJ1-1,TRBV19,few,-,TGTGCCAGTAGTACACACCTGGGCACTGAAGCTTTCTTT,CASSTHLGTEAFF
TRBJ1-4,TRBV4-1,-,TRBD1,TGCGCCAGCAGCCCAGACAGGGGGCGACCTGAAAAACTGTTTTTT,CASSPDRGRPEKLFF
TRBJ1-1,TRBV28,once,-,TGTGCCAGCAGCGAACCCCCGAACACTGAAGCTTTCTTT,CASSEPPNTEAFF
TRBJ1-3,TRBV7-2,-,TRBD1,TGTGCCAGCAGTCAAGACAGGGGAAGTGGAAACACCATATATTTT,CASSQDRGSGNTIYF
TRBJ1-5,TRBV5-1,-,-,TGCGCCAGCAGCCCCCTGCCGGGGAACAATCAGCCCCAGCATTTT,CASSPLPGNNQPQHF
TRBJ2-5,TRBV5-1,-,TRBD1,TGCGCCAGCAGCTTGGGCTCAGGGGGCGGGGAGACCCAGTACTTC,CASSLGSGGGETQYF
TRBJ1-5,TRBV4-3,-,-,TGCGCCAGCAGCCAAGATTGGGCCGCGAGGGGGTTTAGCAATCAGCCCCAGCATTTT,CASSQDWAARGFSNQPQHF
TRBJ2-5,TRBV30,once,TRBD1,TGTGCCTGGAGGGGGACAGGGGATTTCGAGACCCAGTACTTC,CAWRGTGDFETQYF
TRBJ2-6,TRBV28,-,-,TGTGCCAGCAGTTTCGGCGTATCTGGGGCCAACGTCCTGACTTTC,CASSFGVSGANVLTF
TRBJ1-1,TRBV5-4,-,-,TGTGCCAGCAGCTTGGAGGCAGTTAACACTGAAGCTTTCTTT,CASSLEAVNTEAFF
TRBJ2-1,TRBV20-1,-,-,TGCAGTGCTAGAGTGGGGGCAAGAGGGTTCTTC,CSARVGARGFF
TRBJ2-2,TRBV5-1,-,-,TGCGCCAGCAGCTTGTTGCGGGTCACCGGGGAGCTGTTTTTT,CASSLLRVTGELFF
TRBJ2-1,TRBV5-1,-,-,TGCGCCCGGCGGGTACACTCCTACAATGAGCAGTTCTTC,CARRVHSYNEQFF
TRBJ1-1,TRBV10-3,once,-,TGTGCCACCAAGACAGAGAACACTGAAGCTTTCTTT,CATKTENTEAFF
TRBJ1-5,TRBV7-2,once,-,TGTGCCAGCAGCTTAGGATTTAAGCAGCCCCAGCATTTT,CASSLGFKQPQHF
TRBJ1-4,TRBV27,-,-,TGTGCCGCCAGAGGGGCAACTAATGAAAAACTGTTTTTT,CAARGATNEKLFF
TRBJ2-5,TRBV30,-,TRBD2,TGTGCCTACGGACTAGATGGGGCAGAGACCCAGTACTTC,CAYGLDGAETQYF
TRBJ2-7,TRBV28,-,TRBD1,TGTGCCAGCAGTCGTCGCTCCGGGACAGGATCCTACGAGCAGTACTTC,CASSRRSGTGSYEQYF
TRBJ2-7,TRBV9,few,TRBD2,TGTGCCAGCAGCGTTTCGGGGGGAAGGGAGGACGAGCAGTACTTC,CASSVSGGREDEQYF
TRBJ1-5,TRBV6-1,-,-,TGTGCCAGCAGTGTAAGCGTTAATCAGCCCCAGCATTTT,CASSVSVNQPQHF
TRBJ2-1,TRBV7-2,few,TRBD2,TGTGCCAGCAGCTTAAATGCGGTAGCGGGAGTATATGAGCAGTTCTTC,CASSLNAVAGVYEQFF
TRBJ2-7,TRBV15,-,-,TGTGCCACCAGCAGAGATCGTCATTACGAGCAGTACTTC,CATSRDRHYEQYF
TRBJ1-5,TRBV18,few,TRBD1,TGTGCCAGCTCACCAACAGGGGATCAGCCCCAGCATTTT,CASSPTGDQPQHF